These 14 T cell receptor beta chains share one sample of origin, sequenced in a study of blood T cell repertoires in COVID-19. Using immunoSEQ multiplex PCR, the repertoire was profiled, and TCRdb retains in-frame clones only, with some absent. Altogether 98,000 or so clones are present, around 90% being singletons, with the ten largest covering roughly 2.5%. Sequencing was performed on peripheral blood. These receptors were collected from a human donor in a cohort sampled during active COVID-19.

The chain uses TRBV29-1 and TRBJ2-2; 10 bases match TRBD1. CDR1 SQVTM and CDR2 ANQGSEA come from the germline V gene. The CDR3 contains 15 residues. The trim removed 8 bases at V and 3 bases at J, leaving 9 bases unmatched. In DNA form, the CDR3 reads TGCAGCTTCAGGGGGACAGGGGAGGACACCGGGGAGCTGTTTTTT. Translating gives CSFRGTGEDTGELFF.

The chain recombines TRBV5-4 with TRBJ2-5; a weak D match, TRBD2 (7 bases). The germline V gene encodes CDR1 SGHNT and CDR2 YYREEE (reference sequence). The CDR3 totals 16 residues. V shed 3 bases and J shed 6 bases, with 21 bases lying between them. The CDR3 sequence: CASSSARGGAEKTQYF. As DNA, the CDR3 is TGTGCCAGCAGCTCGGCGAGGGGGGGGGCTGAGAAGACCCAGTACTTC.

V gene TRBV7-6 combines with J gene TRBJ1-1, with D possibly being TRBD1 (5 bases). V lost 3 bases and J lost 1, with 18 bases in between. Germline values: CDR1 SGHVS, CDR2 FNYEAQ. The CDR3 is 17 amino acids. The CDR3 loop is CASSLGPRPGKNTEAFF. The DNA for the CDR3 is TGTGCCAGCAGCTTGGGGCCCCGTCCGGGTAAGAACACTGAAGCTTTCTTT.

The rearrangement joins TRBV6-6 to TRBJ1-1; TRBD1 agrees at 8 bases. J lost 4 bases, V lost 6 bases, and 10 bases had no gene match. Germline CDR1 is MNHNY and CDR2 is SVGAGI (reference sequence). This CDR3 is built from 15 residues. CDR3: CASSDGQGGTTEAFF. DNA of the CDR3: TGTGCCAGCAGCGACGGACAGGGAGGAACCACTGAAGCTTTCTTT.

The CDR3 sequence is CASSLTGRYEQYF. The CDR3 bases are TGTGCCAGCAGTTTAACCGGGAGGTACGAGCAGTACTTC. The chain is built from TRBV28 and TRBJ2-7; 7 bases align to TRBD2. The CDR3 length is 13 residues. The germline CDR1 and CDR2 sequences are MDHEN and SYDVKM. V lost 2 bases, J lost 4 bases, and 2 bases stayed unmatched. Full variable domain (rest looked up from reference TRBV28 and TRBJ2-7): DVKVTQSSRYLVKRTGEKVFLECVQDMDHENMFWYRQDPGLGLRLIYFSYDVKMKEKGDIPEGYSVSREKKERFSLILESASTNQTSMYLCASSLTGRYEQYFGPGTRLTVT.

CDR3 protein: CASSLSGSGANVLTF. The DNA for the CDR3 is TGTGCCAGCAGCCTCTCGGGTTCGGGGGCCAACGTCCTGACTTTC. The J gene is TRBJ2-6, the V gene TRBV7-9, with unresolved D. Trimming took 5 bases from V and 4 from J, leaving 12 bases between them. CDR1 is SEHNR and CDR2 is FQNEAQ in the germline V gene (reference sequence). The CDR3 sequence is 15 residues long.

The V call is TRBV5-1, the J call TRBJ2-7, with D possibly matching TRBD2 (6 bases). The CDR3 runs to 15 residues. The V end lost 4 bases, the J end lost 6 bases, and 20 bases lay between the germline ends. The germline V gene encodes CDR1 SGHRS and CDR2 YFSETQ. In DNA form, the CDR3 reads TGCGCCAGCAGCGGATCCCCGGGCGCCGGGGGCGAGCAGTACTTC. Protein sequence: CASSGSPGAGGEQYF.

CDR3 coding DNA: TGTGCCAGCAGTGTCGGGACAGGGCCCTACAATGAGCAGTTCTTC. Its protein product is CASSVGTGPYNEQFF. The rearrangement joins TRBV2 to TRBJ2-1; 9 bases align to TRBD1. Germline V gene sequence: CDR1 SNHLY, CDR2 FYNNEI. The V gene end was trimmed by 4 bases and the J gene end by 2 bases; junction bases not matched to a gene: 3. The CDR3 is made up of 15 amino acids.

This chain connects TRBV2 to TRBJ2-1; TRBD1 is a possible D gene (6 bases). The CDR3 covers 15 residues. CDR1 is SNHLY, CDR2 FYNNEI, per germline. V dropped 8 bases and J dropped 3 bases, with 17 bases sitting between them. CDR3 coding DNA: TGTGCCAGCTCGGAAGGTTGGGGGCTCTACAATGAGCAGTTCTTC. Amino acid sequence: CASSEGWGLYNEQFF. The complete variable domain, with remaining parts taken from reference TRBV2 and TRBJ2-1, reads EPEVTQTPSHQVTQMGQEVILRCVPISNHLYFYWYRQILGQKVEFLVSFYNNEISEKSEIFDDQFSVERPDGSNFTLKIRSTKLEDSAMYFCASSEGWGLYNEQFFGPGTRLTVL.

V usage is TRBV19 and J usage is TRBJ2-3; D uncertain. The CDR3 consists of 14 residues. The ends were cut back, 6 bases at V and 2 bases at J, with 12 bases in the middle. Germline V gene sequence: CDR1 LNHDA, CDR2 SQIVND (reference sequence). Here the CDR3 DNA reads TGTGCCAGTAGAGAACAGTTTTTCACAGATACGCAGTATTTT. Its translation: CASREQFFTDTQYF.

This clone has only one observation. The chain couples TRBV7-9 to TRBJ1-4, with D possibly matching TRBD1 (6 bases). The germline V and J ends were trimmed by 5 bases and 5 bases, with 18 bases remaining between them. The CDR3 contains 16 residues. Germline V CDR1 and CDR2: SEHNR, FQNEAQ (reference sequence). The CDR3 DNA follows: TGTGCCAGCAGCCGACAGGCCTGGGGCCCAAATGAAAAACTGTTTTTT. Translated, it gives CASSRQAWGPNEKLFF. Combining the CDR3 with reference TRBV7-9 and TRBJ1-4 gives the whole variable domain DTGVSQNPRHKITKRGQNVTFRCDPISEHNRLYWYRQTLGQGPEFLTYFQNEAQLEKSRLLSDRFSAERPKGSFSTLEIQRTEQGDSAMYLCASSRQAWGPNEKLFFGSGTQLSVL.

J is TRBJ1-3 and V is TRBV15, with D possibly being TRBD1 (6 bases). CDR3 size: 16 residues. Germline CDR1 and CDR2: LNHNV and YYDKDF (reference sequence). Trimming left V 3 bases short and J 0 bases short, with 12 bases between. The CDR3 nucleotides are TGTGCCACCAGCAGTTACTACAGGGTCTCTGGAAACACCATATATTTT. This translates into CATSSYYRVSGNTIYF.

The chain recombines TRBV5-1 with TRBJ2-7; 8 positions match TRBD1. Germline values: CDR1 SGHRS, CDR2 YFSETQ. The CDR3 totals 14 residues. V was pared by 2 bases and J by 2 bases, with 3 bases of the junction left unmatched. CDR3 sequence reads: CASSFLQGAYEQYF. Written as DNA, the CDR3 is TGCGCCAGCAGCTTTTTACAGGGGGCCTACGAGCAGTACTTC. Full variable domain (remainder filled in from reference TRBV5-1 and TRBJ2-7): KAGVTQTPRYLIKTRGQQVTLSCSPISGHRSVSWYQQTPGQGLQFLFEYFSETQRNKGNFPGRFSGRQFSNSRSEMNVSTLELGDSALYLCASSFLQGAYEQYFGPGTRLTVT.

The CDR3 region has the DNA TGCGCCAGCAGTGAGTCGCGGGACCCCTTCTCTGGAAACACCATATATTTT. Protein sequence: CASSESRDPFSGNTIYF. The V and J genes are TRBV10-2 and TRBJ1-3; D might be TRBD1 (5 bases). Germline loops: CDR1 WSHSY, CDR2 SAAADI. The CDR3 consists of 17 residues. The V and J ends lost 0 bases and 0 bases respectively, with 12 bases between them.